This T cell receptor beta chain was identified during a study of radiotherapy plus CTLA-4 blockade in lung cancer (dated by TCRdb to the late 2010s). General notes on the study: Objective responses occurred in roughly 19% of enrolled patients, and around 30% achieved disease control.

On the study overall, not on this receptor specifically: TCR clones derived from tumors expanded in peripheral blood after treatment with radiotherapy and ipilimumab. Early dynamic changes in blood T cell clones, together with increased serum interferon-beta after radiation, were reported as the strongest predictors of response.

Library preparation employed the immunoSEQ multiplex PCR assay. The source is immuneACCESS, and TCRdb retained only in-frame sequences with V and J called. Part of the clones is not carried over; for the studies checked, unresolved V genes explain less than half of this, and the remainder is unexplained. In this sample the table shows about 87,000 clones, more than 75% of which occur a single time. The ten most abundant clones make up 16% of the sample. V is clipped by 5 bases and J by 3 bases, and the sequence between their germline boundaries is 10 bases long. As encoded in the germline V gene (reference sequence), CDR1 is MNHNY while CDR2 is SVGAGI. From cysteine to phenylalanine, the CDR3 is 13 amino acids long. Only CDR3 DNA is held: 39 bases, read in frame from base 1. In this sample, this clone turned up a few times. Its specific antigen is unknown. No base quality information exists; no much larger clone differs at one position.

The study evaluated CTLA-4 blockade (ipilimumab) given together with focal radiation therapy in patients who had chemo-refractory metastatic non-small-cell lung cancer. This TCR derives from a human donor with non-small cell lung cancer that progressed on radiotherapy plus ipilimumab. The starting material was peripheral blood, obtained from a patient treated with radiotherapy plus ipilimumab. The V and J genes are TRBV6-6 and TRBJ1-2; the D gene lacks a confident call. The bases read TGTGCCAGCAGTCGTCAGGTTGACTATGGCTACACCTTC. It translates as CASSRQVDYGYTF.